The 3 T cell receptor beta chains listed next were all sequenced from one sample in a study of early T cells in non-severe SARS-CoV-2 infection. From the 5' RACE reads, TCRdb called clonotypes with MiXCR, one entry per CDR3 protein. Of tens of thousands of distinct CDR3 sequences in the sample, roughly 9% were seen once. The sample in question was whole blood, obtained at baseline. The receptors were gathered from an adult who was a healthcare worker with PCR-confirmed SARS-CoV-2 infection or an uninfected control (not recorded which).

This clonotype was detected ten times or more. J is TRBJ2-1 and V is TRBV11-3; 9 nucleotides match TRBD2. V trimming: 3 bases; J trimming: 7 bases; junction bases outside the gene matches: 4. Looked up from germline, CDR1 is SGHNT and CDR2 is YENEEA. The CDR3 is 14 amino acids. CDR3 residues: CASSFGLAGNEQFF. CDR3 coding DNA: TGTGCCAGCAGCTTTGGGCTAGCGGGAAATGAGCAGTTCTTC.

This clonotype was recorded a few times. The V gene is TRBV5-1, the J gene TRBJ2-7; D is unresolved. The CDR3 sequence is 13 residues long. The V and J ends lost 5 bases and 0 bases respectively, with 9 bases between them. Germline V gene data show CDR1 as SGHRS and CDR2 as YFSETQ. CDR3 in amino acids: CASRPTVSYEQYF. The DNA for the CDR3 is TGCGCCAGCAGGCCCACCGTCTCCTACGAGCAGTACTTC.

The rearrangement joins TRBV2 to TRBJ1-1; a weak D match, TRBD1 (6 bases). The CDR3 runs 13 residues. Germline V gene sequence: CDR1 SNHLY, CDR2 FYNNEI. Trimming took off 6 bases at V and 1 base at J, with 9 bases between the two ends. The CDR3 nucleotides are TGTGCCAGCAGGATCAGGGGGAACACTGAAGCTTTCTTT. Encoded protein: CASRIRGNTEAFF.